The 3 T cell receptor beta chains in this list originate from one sample, sequenced in a study of cytomegalovirus exposure and HLA in healthy donors. Primers: 60 Vbeta forward and 13 Jbeta reverse. Repertoires were generated with immunoSEQ multiplex PCR, while TCRdb's copy carries only in-frame clones and drops some. The sample lists 130,000 to 150,000 clones; over 75% were seen once. Sequencing was carried out using PBMCs. These receptors all come from a woman aged 25 to 45 in good health and CMV-seronegative.

V gene TRBV4-1 combines with J gene TRBJ2-2, with 9 bases matching TRBD1. V lost 3 bases, J lost 3 bases, and 2 bases stayed unmatched. The CDR3 extends over 15 amino acids. Germline V CDR1 and CDR2: MGHRA, YSYEKL. CDR3 bases: TGCGCCAGCAGCCACCGGGACAGGGACACCGGGGAGCTGTTTTTT. This gives the protein CASSHRDRDTGELFF.

This chain links TRBV6-4 with TRBJ2-1, with 9 bases fitting TRBD1. The CDR3 has 14 residues. Germline V gene lookup returns CDR1 MRHNA and CDR2 SNTAGT. V dropped 5 bases and J dropped 4; count of bases not matched to a gene: 3. The CDR3 here is CASSPGTGYNEQFF. The CDR3 coding sequence is TGTGCCAGCAGTCCCGGGACAGGGTACAATGAGCAGTTCTTC.

This clone was recorded only once. The V and J genes are TRBV5-1 and TRBJ2-5, with D perhaps matching TRBD2 (5 bases). V was trimmed by 4 bases and J by 5 bases, leaving 24 bases between them. Germline V lookup: CDR1 SGHRS, CDR2 YFSETQ. The length of the CDR3 is 17 residues. This CDR3 reads CASSPLREGSLSETQYF. In nucleotides, the CDR3 is TGCGCCAGCAGCCCACTCCGGGAAGGATCCCTTTCGGAGACCCAGTACTTC.